These 20 T cell receptor beta chains share one sample of origin, sequenced in a study of glioma-infiltrating T cells. TCR alpha and beta CDR3 regions were amplified from RNA using iRepertoire nested multiplex PCR. A single record per CDR3 protein comes from TCRdb applying MiXCR to the multiplex PCR reads. The repertoire has approximately 400,000 distinct CDR3 sequences, roughly two fifths of them found once; the top ten carry around 12%. The sequenced sample was glioma tissue, nonneoplastic brain tissue, or PBMCs (not recorded which). All receptors derive from a human donor with low-grade glioma or glioblastoma, undergoing nonglioma brain surgery, or in good health (not recorded which).

The chain employs TRBV4-3 and TRBJ2-1, with 9 bases that match TRBD2. CDR3 size: 18 residues. Germline V lookup: CDR1 LGHNA, CDR2 YSLEER. The V gene end was trimmed by 3 bases and the J gene end by 4 bases; junction bases not matched to a gene: 13. The CDR3 reads CASSHGTTGTSSYNEQFF. In nucleotides, the CDR3 is TGCGCCAGCAGCCACGGTACCACCGGGACTAGCAGTTACAATGAGCAGTTCTTC.

V and J are TRBV4-1 and TRBJ2-3; 16 positions agree with TRBD2. In germline, CDR1 is MGHRA, CDR2 YSYEKL. The V gene end was trimmed by 1 base and the J gene end by 4 bases; junction bases not matched to a gene: 5. This CDR3 comprises 18 residues. The CDR3 region has the DNA TGCGCCAGCAGCCAAGGGGGACTAGCGGGAGGGTTAGCAGATACGCAGTATTTT. Amino acid sequence: CASSQGGLAGGLADTQYF.

The V and J genes are TRBV15 and TRBJ2-1; D is ambiguous. Trimming took 0 bases from V and 0 from J, leaving 9 bases between them. CDR3 length: 16 residues. The germline V gene has CDR1 LNHNV and CDR2 YYDKDF (reference sequence). This chain's CDR3 is CATSRDLVGSYNEQFF. The CDR3 DNA sequence: TGTGCCACCAGCAGAGATCTAGTAGGCTCCTACAATGAGCAGTTCTTC.

The chain joins TRBV19 to TRBJ2-1, with D hard to call. This CDR3 has 13 residues. From germline, CDR1 is LNHDA and CDR2 SQIVND (reference sequence). Trimming took off 3 bases at V and 3 bases at J, with 6 bases between the two ends. The CDR3 bases are TGTGCCAGTAGTATGGAACTCTACAATGAGCAGTTCTTC. Translation gives CASSMELYNEQFF.

This clonotype appeared a few times. V and J are TRBV24-1 and TRBJ2-5; the match to TRBD1 covers 8 bases. CDR1 is KGHDR and CDR2 is SFDVKD in the germline V gene. CDR3 length equals 15 residues. With 4 bases clipped from V and 4 bases from J, the junction kept 7 bases outside the gene matches. CDR3 coding DNA: TGTGCCACCAGTGACCTAGGGACAGGACGAGAGACCCAGTACTTC. This sequence encodes CATSDLGTGRETQYF.

In regard to this clonotype: Being one base from a much bigger clone, this may be a read error. The V gene is TRBV25-1, the J gene TRBJ2-7; D is uncertain. The V gene's germline CDR1 is MGHDK and CDR2 SYGVNS. The length of the CDR3 is 15 residues. CDR3 region: CARSEFGGSSYEQYF. CDR3 nucleotide sequence: TGTGCCCGCAGTGAATTTGGCGGTAGCTCCTACGAGCAGTACTTC.

V gene TRBV5-1 combines with J gene TRBJ1-2; TRBD1 aligns across 8 bases. Losses at the gene ends were 2 bases for V and 3 bases for J; bases not matched to a gene: 3. The CDR3 contains 14 residues. CDR1 is SGHRS and CDR2 is YFSETQ in the germline V gene. DNA of the CDR3: TGCGCCAGCAGCTTAGAGACAGGGGACTATGGCTACACCTTC. Protein sequence: CASSLETGDYGYTF.

This clonotype was observed a few times. The chain has TRBV7-9 and TRBJ1-5; D unresolved. The CDR3 covers 15 residues. From germline, CDR1 is SEHNR and CDR2 FQNEAQ (reference sequence). V shed 1 base and J shed 3 bases, with 10 bases lying between them. CDR3 nucleotide sequence: TGTGCCAGCAGCTTAGAACGGAGTCCCAATCAGCCCCAGCATTTT. It specifies CASSLERSPNQPQHF.

As to this clonotype: Germline and junction disagree at one end, which may indicate a read error. The chain employs TRBV28 and TRBJ2-5, with D maybe TRBD1 (6 bases). The germline V gene has CDR1 MDHEN and CDR2 SYDVKM. CDR3 size: 13 residues. The CDR3 DNA reads TGTTCCAGCAGCCCAGGACAGCAAGAGACCCAGTACTTC. This sequence encodes CSSSPGQQETQYF. Drawing the rest from reference TRBV28 and TRBJ2-5, the complete variable domain is DVKVTQSSRYLVKRTGEKVFLECVQDMDHENMFWYRQDPGLGLRLIYFSYDVKMKEKGDIPEGYSVSREKKERFSLILESASTNQTSMYLCSSSPGQQETQYFGPGTRLLVL.

The rearrangement uses TRBV7-9 and TRBJ1-3; the D is unclear. Germline-derived CDR1 and CDR2 are SEHNR and FQNEAQ (reference sequence). V lost 7 bases and J 3 bases, leaving 10 bases between the germline ends. The CDR3 runs to 13 residues. CDR3 amino acids: CASTTGFGNTIYF. DNA of the CDR3: TGTGCCAGCACCACTGGCTTTGGAAACACCATATATTTT.

The table lists this clonotype with many counts. The chain is built from TRBV6-5 and TRBJ2-1; 9 positions match TRBD2. The CDR3 loop spans 14 amino acids. V shed 1 base and J 7 bases; nucleotides not matched to a gene: 2. In germline, CDR1 is MNHEY, CDR2 SVGAGI. For the CDR3, the DNA is TGTGCCAGCAGTTACTTGACTAGCGGAAATGAGCAGTTCTTC. This translates into CASSYLTSGNEQFF.

This chain links TRBV27 with TRBJ2-7; maybe TRBD1 (6 bases). This CDR3 comprises 13 residues. Trimming pared 5 bases from V and 2 bases from J, leaving 10 bases between. CDR1 is MNHEY, CDR2 SMNVEV, per germline (reference sequence). CDR3 amino acids: CASSPNRAYEQYF. CDR3 DNA: TGTGCCAGCAGTCCTAACAGGGCCTACGAGCAGTACTTC.

About this clonotype itself: Since a much larger clone is just one base distant, this may be a read error. This CDR3 reads CATSYTLIGTHQETQYF. The CDR3 DNA reads as TGTGCCACCAGTTACACCCTAATAGGGACCCATCAAGAGACCCAGTACTTC. The genes are TRBV24-1 and TRBJ2-5, with D perhaps given as TRBD1 or TRBD2 (5 bases each). The CDR3 covers 17 residues. CDR1 and CDR2 from the germline V gene are KGHDR and SFDVKD. V was cut by 6 bases and J by 2 bases, with 21 bases left in between.

With regard to this clonotype: A much larger clone is a single base away; this may be a read error. This CDR3 is missing its conserved last phenylalanine or tryptophan, likely due to a read error. This rearrangement joins TRBV6-2 or TRBV6-3 to TRBJ2-1; TRBD2 agrees at 8 bases. V lost 2 bases and J lost 3; bases outside the gene matches: 3. The germline gives CDR1 MNHEY, CDR2 SVGEGT. The CDR3 sequence is 15 residues long. The CDR3 DNA follows: TGTGCCAGCAGTTACGACGGGGGGGTCTACAATGAGCAGTTCCTC. Translating it yields CASSYDGGVYNEQFL.

This clonotype was counted between two and nine times. This clone may be a read error of a much larger clone one base away. The chain links TRBV6-6 to TRBJ1-3; TRBD1 matches 10 bases. The germline CDR1 and CDR2 sequences are MNHNY and SVGAGI (reference sequence). The CDR3 has 16 amino acids. Written as DNA, the CDR3 is TGTGTCAGCAGTTACTCAGGGACAGGGGATGGAAACACCATATATTTT. Translating it yields CVSSYSGTGDGNTIYF.

This clonotype was observed a handful of times. The CDR3 loop is CASSPLDRANEQFF. CDR3 nucleotide sequence: TGTGCCAGCAGCCCCCTCGACAGGGCCAATGAGCAGTTCTTC. This chain uses TRBV7-2 with TRBJ2-1; the match to TRBD1 covers 7 bases. Looked up from germline, CDR1 is SGHTA and CDR2 is FQGNSA. The CDR3 runs to 14 residues. The V segment lost 5 bases and the J segment 6 bases; nucleotides outside the gene matches: 7.

About this clonotype itself: This may be a read error: a much more frequent sequence differs by one nucleotide. V gene TRBV28 combines with J gene TRBJ2-1; 14 positions match TRBD2. Germline loops: CDR1 MDHEN, CDR2 SYDVKM. CDR3 length: 17 residues. CDR3 bases: TGTTCCAGCAGTACTAGGACTAGCGGGAGGATATACAATGAGCAGTTCTTC. Its translation is CSSSTRTSGRIYNEQFF.

The genes are TRBV7-2 and TRBJ2-7; D ambiguous. Germline CDR1 is SGHTA and CDR2 is FQGNSA. The CDR3 spans 14 residues. Trimming removed 1 base at V and 1 base at J, with 8 bases between. The CDR3 here is CASSLDLGSYEQYF. Written as DNA, the CDR3 is TGTGCCAGCAGCTTAGACCTGGGGTCCTACGAGCAGTACTTC.

The chain uses TRBV7-2 and TRBJ1-1, with TRBD1 matching 7 bases. With V trimmed by 4 bases and J by 6 bases, 11 bases remained unmatched. This CDR3 spans 15 amino acids. Germline CDR1 and CDR2: SGHTA and FQGNSA. CDR3 sequence reads: CASSSQRGRPPEAFF. The CDR3 nucleotides are TGTGCCAGCAGCTCCCAGAGGGGGCGACCCCCTGAAGCTTTCTTT. Variable domain in full (rest from reference TRBV7-2 and TRBJ1-1): GAGVSQSPSNKVTEKGKDVELRCDPISGHTALYWYRQSLGQGLEFLIYFQGNSAPDKSGLPSDRFSAERTGGSVSTLTIQRTQQEDSAVYLCASSSQRGRPPEAFFGQGTRLTVV.

This clonotype came up many times. This sequence joins TRBV27 and TRBJ2-1, with TRBD2 matching over 7 bases. Trimming cost V 2 bases and J 5 bases; bases outside gene matches: 6. This CDR3 spans 15 amino acids. Germline V gives CDR1 MNHEY, CDR2 SMNVEV (reference sequence). The CDR3, as DNA: TGTGCCAGCAGTTTAACGGCTAGCGGCCACAATGAGCAGTTCTTC. This translates into CASSLTASGHNEQFF.